A selection of T cell receptor beta chains follows, all from one sample in a study of blood T cell repertoires in COVID-19. The protocol was immunoSEQ multiplex PCR, while the TCRdb copy is restricted to in-frame clones and leaves out a portion. Among fewer than 120,000 clones, approximately 80% were seen once, and the ten largest hold approximately 15%. Material for sequencing was peripheral blood. The source of these receptors is a woman aged 60 to 75 with acute or convalescent COVID-19. The CDR3 runs from the conserved cysteine through the conserved F or W. The D gene is left open where the match is weak. Not all rows give a size; the values are once, few, many and, for expanded clones, a class.

cdr3_length	clone_size	d_call	v_call	j_call	cdr3_nt	cdr3_aa
15	once	-	TRBV5-6	TRBJ2-7	TGTGCCAGCAGCTTGGACGGGGGGCGAGGCTACGAGCAGTACTTC	CASSLDGGRGYEQYF
14	-	TRBD2	TRBV7-3	TRBJ2-5	TGTGCCAGCAGCTTACGCGGGGGGTTTGAGACCCAGTACTTC	CASSLRGGFETQYF
14	-	-	TRBV30	TRBJ1-3	TGTGCCTGGAGTCCCTACGATTACGGAAACACCATATATTTT	CAWSPYDYGNTIYF
17	-	TRBD2	TRBV19	TRBJ2-3	TGTGCCAGTAGTAAGGGGACTAGCGGGGCGTCCACAGATACGCAGTATTTT	CASSKGTSGASTDTQYF
15	-	-	TRBV4-1	TRBJ2-1	TGCGCCAGCAGCCAACAGGGGAATGGCTACAATGAGCAGTTCTTC	CASSQQGNGYNEQFF
15	-	TRBD1	TRBV7-2	TRBJ1-5	TGTGCCAGCAGCTCGGACAGGGGGAGCAATCAGCCCCAGCATTTT	CASSSDRGSNQPQHF
17	-	TRBD2	TRBV6-2/TRBV6-3	TRBJ2-7	TGTGCCAGCAGTTACAGTCAGCGGGGTTTGTCAGGGTACGAGCAGTACTTC	CASSYSQRGLSGYEQYF
20	-	TRBD2	TRBV11-3	TRBJ2-1	TGTGCCAGCAGCCAGCCTTTCGTGAGTAGCGGGGGGACCTCCTACAATGAGCAGTTCTTC	CASSQPFVSSGGTSYNEQFF
15	-	TRBD1	TRBV4-3	TRBJ2-2	TGCGCCAGCAGTCAAGAGAACAGGGGAACCGGGGAGCTGTTTTTT	CASSQENRGTGELFF
17	once	TRBD1	TRBV7-9	TRBJ2-5	TGTGCCAGCACCGCTCTGCCGGGGACAGGGAAACAAGAGACCCAGTACTTC	CASTALPGTGKQETQYF
16	-	TRBD1	TRBV11-3	TRBJ2-3	TGTGCCAGCAGCTTGGGGACAGGGAGACTCACAGATACGCAGTATTTT	CASSLGTGRLTDTQYF
16	-	-	TRBV3-1/TRBV3-2	TRBJ2-1	TGTGCCAGCAGCCGGAGCCGGTCGAGCTCCTACAATGAGCAGTTCTTC	CASSRSRSSSYNEQFF
15	-	TRBD1	TRBV18	TRBJ1-1	TGTGCCAGCTCCCTCAGGGACAGTGGTGACACTGAAGCTTTCTTT	CASSLRDSGDTEAFF
12	-	TRBD1	TRBV6-5	TRBJ2-2	TGTGCCTTCAGGGGGCGGACCGGGGAGCTGTTTTTT	CAFRGRTGELFF
11	few	-	TRBV29-1	TRBJ2-1	TGCAGCGCCATAAAGGGGAATGAGCAGTTCTTC	CSAIKGNEQFF
14	-	-	TRBV6-1	TRBJ1-1	TGTGCCAGCAGTGAAATCATCGGGAGGGTGGAAGCTTTCTTT	CASSEIIGRVEAFF
15	once	TRBD1	TRBV27	TRBJ2-7	TGTGCCAGCAAAGAACGGACAGGGCAGACCTACGAGCAGTACTTC	CASKERTGQTYEQYF
15	-	TRBD2	TRBV6-5	TRBJ2-1	TGTGCCAGCAGTCGGACTAGCGGGGGGGCCGGCGAGCAGTTCTTC	CASSRTSGGAGEQFF
15	-	-	TRBV6-5	TRBJ1-6	TGTGCCAGCAGTTACTCGTACCAGGGGAATTCACCCCTCCACTTT	CASSYSYQGNSPLHF
15	-	-	TRBV28	TRBJ2-1	TGTGCCAGCAGCCCCCTCCCCAAGCGCTACAATGAGCAGTTCTTC	CASSPLPKRYNEQFF
15	-	-	TRBV28	TRBJ1-2	TGTGCCAGCAGTTTACCTACAGCTGCTAACTATGGCTACACCTTC	CASSLPTAANYGYTF
12	-	-	TRBV2	TRBJ1-2	TGTGCCAGCAGTACGGTTAACTATGGCTACACCTTC	CASSTVNYGYTF
14	-	-	TRBV30	TRBJ1-3	TGTGCCTGGGGTCTGGGGCGCTCTGGAAACACCATATATTTT	CAWGLGRSGNTIYF
12	-	-	TRBV13	TRBJ1-1	TGTGCCAGCAGCTTAGAGGCAGGGGAAGCTTTCTTT	CASSLEAGEAFF
12	once	-	TRBV30	TRBJ1-2	TGTGCCTGGAGTACGGCAGGGGTTGGCTACACCTTC	CAWSTAGVGYTF
16	once	-	TRBV3-1/TRBV3-2	TRBJ1-2	TGTGCCAGCAGCCACTCTCCTGGAGGAGGGTATCGTGGCTACACCTTC	CASSHSPGGGYRGYTF
15	-	-	TRBV19	TRBJ2-7	TGTGCCAGTAGTACCGGGGTAGCCGATGGCTACGAGCAGTACTTC	CASSTGVADGYEQYF
16	-	-	TRBV5-3	TRBJ1-1	TGTGCCAGAAGTCAAACCACGACAGGTTTGAACACTGAAGCTTTCTTT	CARSQTTTGLNTEAFF
17	-	-	TRBV18	TRBJ2-1	TGTGCCAGCTCACCCGTAGGGCCAGGACTATCCTACAATGAGCAGTTCTTC	CASSPVGPGLSYNEQFF
16	once	TRBD2	TRBV4-2	TRBJ2-5	TGTGCCAGCAGCCAAGCACTAGCGGGGGTCCGCGGGACCCAGTACTTC	CASSQALAGVRGTQYF
12	-	-	TRBV27	TRBJ2-3	TGTGCCAGCAGTTCCCGGGGAGATACGCAGTATTTT	CASSSRGDTQYF
18	-	TRBD2	TRBV7-3	TRBJ2-2	TGTGCCAGCAGCCCGGGACTAGCGGGGGGTGATGGCACCGGGGAGCTGTTTTTT	CASSPGLAGGDGTGELFF
12	-	-	TRBV7-9	TRBJ1-2	TGTGCCAGCAGCTTAAGACTGGGGCAATACACCTTC	CASSLRLGQYTF
17	-	TRBD1	TRBV5-1	TRBJ1-4	TGCGCCAGCAGCTTCGGGACAGGGTATCCAACTAATGAAAAACTGTTTTTT	CASSFGTGYPTNEKLFF
17	-	TRBD2	TRBV28	TRBJ2-5	TGTGCCAGCAGTCCAGGGACTAGCTCTTCAGTGGTTGAGACCCAGTACTTC	CASSPGTSSSVVETQYF
15	-	-	TRBV5-1	TRBJ2-2	TGCGCCAGCAATAGGGGGGGCCCGAACACCGGGGAGCTGTTTTTT	CASNRGGPNTGELFF
15	-	-	TRBV10-2	TRBJ1-4	TGCGCCAGCAGTGAATGGGGGGGGGCGAATGAAAAACTGTTTTTT	CASSEWGGANEKLFF
12	-	-	TRBV7-6	TRBJ1-5	TGTGCCAGCAGCTCGAGGGGGGGTCCCCAGCATTTT	CASSSRGGPQHF
15	many	-	TRBV4-1	TRBJ2-7	TGCGCCAGCAGCCAAGATCAGGAACAGCCTTACGAGCAGTACTTC	CASSQDQEQPYEQYF
15	few	-	TRBV6-5	TRBJ1-4	TGTGCCAGCAGCTACATGTCAGGGGTTGGTGAAAAACTGTTTTTT	CASSYMSGVGEKLFF
13	-	-	TRBV28	TRBJ1-2	TGTGCCAGCAGTAGGGGGGGGTCCTATGGCTACACCTTC	CASSRGGSYGYTF
15	once	-	TRBV19	TRBJ2-7	TGTGCCAGTAGTATTATGTGGGGAGTTGCCTACGAGCAGTACTTC	CASSIMWGVAYEQYF
15	-	TRBD1	TRBV5-4	TRBJ2-1	TGTGCCAGCAGCTCACAGGGGTGGTCCTACAATGAGCAGTTCTTC	CASSSQGWSYNEQFF
15	-	TRBD1	TRBV5-5	TRBJ2-3	TGTGCCAGCAGCTTACGGACAGGGGGCGCAGATACGCAGTATTTT	CASSLRTGGADTQYF
15	-	-	TRBV30	TRBJ1-1	TGTGCCTGGAGTTCGCCGATAAGGGGGAACACTGAAGCTTTCTTT	CAWSSPIRGNTEAFF
14	few	TRBD1	TRBV7-9	TRBJ1-1	TGTGCCAGCAGCCCGGGACAGGGGGCGCCTGAAGCTTTCTTT	CASSPGQGAPEAFF
13	few	-	TRBV6-1	TRBJ1-2	TGTGCCAGCAGTGAACTAGCGGGCTATGGCTACACCTTC	CASSELAGYGYTF
13	-	-	TRBV27	TRBJ1-3	TGTGCCAGCAGGTCGACAGCTGGAAACACCATATATTTT	CASRSTAGNTIYF
13	-	-	TRBV5-1	TRBJ2-1	TGCGCCAGCAGCTTTACAGCTGACAATGAGCAGTTCTTC	CASSFTADNEQFF
14	-	TRBD1	TRBV4-3	TRBJ2-5	TGCGCCAGCTCCGGCGGGACAGGTCGAGAGACCCAGTACTTC	CASSGGTGRETQYF
16	-	TRBD1	TRBV13	TRBJ2-3	TGTGCCAGCAGCTTAGAAGGGGGCCTTCTCACAGATACGCAGTATTTT	CASSLEGGLLTDTQYF
13	-	-	TRBV6-1	TRBJ2-1	TGTGCCAGCAGTGACCAAATCTACAATGAGCAGTTCTTC	CASSDQIYNEQFF
14	once	TRBD2	TRBV30	TRBJ2-3	TGTGCCTGCCCGGGACTAGCGGGCCTCCGGGAGCAGTATTTT	CACPGLAGLREQYF
14	once	-	TRBV10-3	TRBJ1-1	TGTGCCGCCCAGGGGAATGAGGTCCGACAGGAAGCTTTCTTT	CAAQGNEVRQEAFF
14	-	-	TRBV5-1	TRBJ2-7	TGCGCCAGCAGCTTGGCCACGGCAGGACAGGAGCAGTACTTC	CASSLATAGQEQYF
16	-	TRBD1	TRBV5-5	TRBJ1-1	TGTGCCAGCAGCCACGACAGGGGGAGTTCGGACACTGAAGCTTTCTTT	CASSHDRGSSDTEAFF
15	-	TRBD1	TRBV5-1	TRBJ2-1	TGCGCCAGCAGCTTGGGGGGACAGGGAGTGACTGAGCAGTTCTTC	CASSLGGQGVTEQFF
14	-	-	TRBV6-5	TRBJ2-7	TGTGCCAGCAGTTACCGACAGCTGGGTTACGAGCAGTACTTC	CASSYRQLGYEQYF
15	few	TRBD1	TRBV5-5	TRBJ1-5	TGTGCCAGCAGCGCCGGGACAGGGGGCGTCCAGCCCCAGCATTTT	CASSAGTGGVQPQHF
15	-	TRBD1	TRBV6-2/TRBV6-3	TRBJ2-7	TGTGCCAGCAGCCAGGACAGGGCGCGCTCCTACGAGCAGTACTTC	CASSQDRARSYEQYF